This TCR beta chain comes out of a study of T cell changes during pregnancy in multiple sclerosis. This clone appeared once. The method was immunoSEQ multiplex PCR; TCRdb's version includes in-frame clones alone and lacks a portion of them. Here the sample spans roughly 70,000 clones, just over 90% being singletons. Deletions cut 0 bases from V and 2 bases from J, with 8 bases between. This CDR3 is built from 14 residues. The V gene's germline CDR1 is MGHRA and CDR2 YSYEKL. This TCR came from a female donor with multiple sclerosis, enrolled in a pregnancy study. The chain has TRBV4-1 and TRBJ2-7, with D hard to call. The sequences come from peripheral blood, collected in the third trimester of pregnancy. Here the CDR3 reads CASSQEPDTYEQYF. Written as DNA, the CDR3 is TGCGCCAGCAGCCAAGAACCAGATACCTACGAGCAGTACTTC.